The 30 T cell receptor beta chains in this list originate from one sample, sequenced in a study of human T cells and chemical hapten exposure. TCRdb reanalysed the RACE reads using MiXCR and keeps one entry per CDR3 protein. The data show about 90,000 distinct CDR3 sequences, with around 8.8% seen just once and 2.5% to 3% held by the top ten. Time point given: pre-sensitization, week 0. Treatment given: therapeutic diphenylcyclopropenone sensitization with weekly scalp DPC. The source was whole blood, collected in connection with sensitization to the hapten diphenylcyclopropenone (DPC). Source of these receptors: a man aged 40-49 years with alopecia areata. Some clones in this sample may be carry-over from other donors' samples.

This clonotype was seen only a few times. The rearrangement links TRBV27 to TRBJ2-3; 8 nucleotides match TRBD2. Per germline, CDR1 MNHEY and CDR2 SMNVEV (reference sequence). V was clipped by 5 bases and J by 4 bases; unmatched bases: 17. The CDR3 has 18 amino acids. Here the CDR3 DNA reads TGTGCCAGCAGTGTGTCCGGGCCGGGAGGCGGGAGGCCAGATACGCAGTATTTT. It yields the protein CASSVSGPGGGRPDTQYF.

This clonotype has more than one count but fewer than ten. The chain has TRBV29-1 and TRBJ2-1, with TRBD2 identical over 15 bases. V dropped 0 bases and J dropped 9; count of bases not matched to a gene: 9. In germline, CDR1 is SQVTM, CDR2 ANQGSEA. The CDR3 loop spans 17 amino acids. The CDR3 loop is CSVEDGLGLAGGSEQFF. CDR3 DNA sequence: TGCAGCGTTGAAGATGGATTGGGACTAGCGGGAGGTAGTGAGCAGTTCTTC.

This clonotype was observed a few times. As DNA, the CDR3 is TGTGCCAGCAGCCAGGGACAGGGTCACACCGGGGAGCTGTTTTTT. Residues: CASSQGQGHTGELFF. The chain joins TRBV3-1 to TRBJ2-2; 9 bases match TRBD1. The CDR3 sequence is 15 residues long. CDR1 and CDR2 from the germline V gene are LGHDT and YNNKEL (reference sequence). The V and J ends lost 3 bases and 3 bases, in that order; junction bases with no gene match: 2. The complete variable domain, with remaining parts taken from reference TRBV3-1 and TRBJ2-2, reads DTAVSQTPKYLVTQMGNDKSIKCEQNLGHDTMYWYKQDSKKFLKIMFSYNNKELIINETVPNRFSPKSPDKAHLNLHINSLELGDSAVYFCASSQGQGHTGELFFGEGSRLTVL.

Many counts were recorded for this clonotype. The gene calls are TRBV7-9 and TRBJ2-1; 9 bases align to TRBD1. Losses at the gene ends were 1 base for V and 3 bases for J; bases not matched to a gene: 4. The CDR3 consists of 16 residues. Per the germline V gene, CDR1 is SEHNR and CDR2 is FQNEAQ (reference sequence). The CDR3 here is CASSLGRTGDYNEQFF. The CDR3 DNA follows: TGTGCCAGCAGCTTAGGACGGACAGGGGACTACAATGAGCAGTTCTTC.

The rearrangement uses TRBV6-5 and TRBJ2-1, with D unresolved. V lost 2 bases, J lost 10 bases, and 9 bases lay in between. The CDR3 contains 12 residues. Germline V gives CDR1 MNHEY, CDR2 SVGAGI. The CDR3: CASSYGWAEQFF. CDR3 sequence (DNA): TGTGCCAGCAGTTACGGGTGGGCGGAGCAGTTCTTC.

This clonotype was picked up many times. CDR3 sequence: CASSGGDRGNIQYF. The CDR3 DNA follows: TGCGCCAGCAGCGGGGGGGACAGGGGAAACATTCAGTACTTC. The gene calls are TRBV5-1 and TRBJ2-4; 10 bases are a match to TRBD1. Germline V gives CDR1 SGHRS, CDR2 YFSETQ. V shed 4 bases, J shed 6 bases, and the junction held 4 bases outside the gene matches. The CDR3 runs to 14 residues.

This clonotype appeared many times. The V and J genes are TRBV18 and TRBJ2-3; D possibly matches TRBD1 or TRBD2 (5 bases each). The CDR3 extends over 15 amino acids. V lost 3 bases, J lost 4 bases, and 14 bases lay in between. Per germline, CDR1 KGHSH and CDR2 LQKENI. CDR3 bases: TGTGCCAGCTCACCCCTAGGGCAGGGAGCAGATACGCAGTATTTT. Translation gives CASSPLGQGADTQYF.

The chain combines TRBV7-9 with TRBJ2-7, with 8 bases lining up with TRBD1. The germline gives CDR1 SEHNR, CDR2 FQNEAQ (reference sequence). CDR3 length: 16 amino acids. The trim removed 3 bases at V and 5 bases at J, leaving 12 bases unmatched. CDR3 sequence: CASSFTIGTGFHEQYV. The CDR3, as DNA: TGTGCCAGCAGCTTCACGATCGGGACAGGTTTCCACGAGCAGTACGTC.

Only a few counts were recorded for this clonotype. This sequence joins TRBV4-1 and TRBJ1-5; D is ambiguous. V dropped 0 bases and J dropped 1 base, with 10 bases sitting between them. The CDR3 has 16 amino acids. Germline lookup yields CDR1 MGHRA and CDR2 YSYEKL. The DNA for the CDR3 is TGCGCCAGCAGCCAAGAGGAACCGCAGAGCAATCAGCCCCAGCATTTT. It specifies CASSQEEPQSNQPQHF.

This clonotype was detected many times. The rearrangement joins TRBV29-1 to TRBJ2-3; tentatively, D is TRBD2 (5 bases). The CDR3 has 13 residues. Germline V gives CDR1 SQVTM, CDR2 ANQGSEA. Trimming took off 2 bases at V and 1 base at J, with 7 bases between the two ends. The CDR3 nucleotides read TGCAGCGTTGAAATCGGGGGCACAGATACGCAGTATTTT. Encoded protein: CSVEIGGTDTQYF.

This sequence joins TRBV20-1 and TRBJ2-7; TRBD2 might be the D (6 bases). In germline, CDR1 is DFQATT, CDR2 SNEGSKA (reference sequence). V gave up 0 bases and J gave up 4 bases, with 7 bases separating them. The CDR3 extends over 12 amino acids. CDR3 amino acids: CSARDREYEQYF. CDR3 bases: TGCAGTGCTAGAGATCGGGAGTACGAGCAGTACTTC.

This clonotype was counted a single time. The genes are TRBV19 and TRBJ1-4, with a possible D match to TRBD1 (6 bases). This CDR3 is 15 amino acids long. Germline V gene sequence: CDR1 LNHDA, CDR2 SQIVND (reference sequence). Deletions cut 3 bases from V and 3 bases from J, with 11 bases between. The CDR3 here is CASSILGASNEKLFF. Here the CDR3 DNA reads TGTGCCAGTAGTATCTTGGGGGCGTCTAATGAAAAACTGTTTTTT.

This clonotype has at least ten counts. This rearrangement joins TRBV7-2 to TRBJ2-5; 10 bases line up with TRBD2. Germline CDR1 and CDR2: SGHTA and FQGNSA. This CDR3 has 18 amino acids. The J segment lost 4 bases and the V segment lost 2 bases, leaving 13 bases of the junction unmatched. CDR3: CASSLITVAGGRGETQYF. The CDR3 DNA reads TGTGCCAGCAGCTTAATAACGGTAGCGGGAGGACGGGGAGAGACCCAGTACTTC.

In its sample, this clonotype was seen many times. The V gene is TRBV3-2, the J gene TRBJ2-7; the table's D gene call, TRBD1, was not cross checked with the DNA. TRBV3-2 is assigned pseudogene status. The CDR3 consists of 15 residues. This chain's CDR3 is CASSLRQGETYEQYV. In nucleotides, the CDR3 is TGTGCCAGCAGCCTAAGACAGGGGGAGACCTACGAGCAGTACGTC.

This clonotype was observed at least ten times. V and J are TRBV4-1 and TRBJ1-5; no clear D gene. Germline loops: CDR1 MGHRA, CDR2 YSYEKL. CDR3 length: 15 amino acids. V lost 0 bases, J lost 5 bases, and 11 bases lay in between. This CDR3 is CASSQDLDGYQPQHF. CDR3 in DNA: TGCGCCAGCAGCCAAGACCTGGACGGATATCAGCCCCAGCATTTT.

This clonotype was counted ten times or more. The CDR3 spells CSASLGAGSPLHF. CDR3 sequence (DNA): TGCAGTGCTAGCCTAGGTGCAGGTTCACCCCTCCACTTT. This rearrangement joins TRBV20-1 to TRBJ1-6; the D is unclear. CDR3 length: 13 amino acids. From germline, CDR1 is DFQATT and CDR2 SNEGSKA (reference sequence). Trimming cost V 3 bases and J 9 bases, with 12 bases left between them.

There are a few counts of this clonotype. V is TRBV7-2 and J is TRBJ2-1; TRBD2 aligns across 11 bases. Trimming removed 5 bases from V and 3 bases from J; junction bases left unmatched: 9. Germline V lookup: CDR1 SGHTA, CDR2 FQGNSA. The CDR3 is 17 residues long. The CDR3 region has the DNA TGTGCCAGCAGCCTGTCCCTGCTAGCGGGGGGCTACAATGAGCAGTTCTTC. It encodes CASSLSLLAGGYNEQFF.

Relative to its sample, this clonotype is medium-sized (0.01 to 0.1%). In nucleotides, the CDR3 is TGTGCCAGCAGCTTAAGCTCAGCGGGAACTGAAGCTTTCTTT. Protein sequence: CASSLSSAGTEAFF. V usage is TRBV7-9 and J usage is TRBJ1-1; the D is unclear. The V and J ends lost 2 bases and 5 bases respectively, with 12 bases between them. The CDR3 is 14 residues long. Germline CDR1 is SEHNR and CDR2 is FQNEAQ (reference sequence).

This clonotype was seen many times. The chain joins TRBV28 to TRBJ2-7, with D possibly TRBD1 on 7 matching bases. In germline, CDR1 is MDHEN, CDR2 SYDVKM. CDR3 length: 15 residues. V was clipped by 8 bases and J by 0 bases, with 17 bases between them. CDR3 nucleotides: TGTGCCAGCGGGGGGACAGATGTGAGCTCCTACGAGCAGTACTTC. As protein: CASGGTDVSSYEQYF.

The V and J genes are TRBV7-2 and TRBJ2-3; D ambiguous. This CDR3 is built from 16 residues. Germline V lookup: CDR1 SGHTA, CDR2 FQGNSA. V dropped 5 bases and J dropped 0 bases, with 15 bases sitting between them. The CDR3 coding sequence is TGTGCCAGCAGCCTCCGACACCCTCCTAGCACAGATACGCAGTATTTT. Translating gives CASSLRHPPSTDTQYF.

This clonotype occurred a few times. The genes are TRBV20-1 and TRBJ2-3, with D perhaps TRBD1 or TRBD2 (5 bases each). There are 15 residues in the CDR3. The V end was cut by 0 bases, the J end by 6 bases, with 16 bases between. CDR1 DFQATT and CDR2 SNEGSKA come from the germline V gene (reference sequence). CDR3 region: CSARDLERGGDTQYF. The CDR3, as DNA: TGCAGTGCTAGAGATCTAGAGAGGGGTGGTGATACGCAGTATTTT.

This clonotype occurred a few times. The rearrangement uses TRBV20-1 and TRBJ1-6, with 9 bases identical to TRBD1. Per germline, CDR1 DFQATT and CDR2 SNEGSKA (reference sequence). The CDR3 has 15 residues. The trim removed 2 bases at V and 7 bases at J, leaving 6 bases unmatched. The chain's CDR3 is CSARSQGADNSPLHF. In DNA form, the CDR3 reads TGCAGTGCTAGATCACAGGGGGCGGACAATTCACCCCTCCACTTT.

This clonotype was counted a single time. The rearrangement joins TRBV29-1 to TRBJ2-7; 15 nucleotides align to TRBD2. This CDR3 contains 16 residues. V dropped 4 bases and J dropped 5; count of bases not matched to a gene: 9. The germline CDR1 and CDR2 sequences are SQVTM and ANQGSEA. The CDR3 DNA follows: TGCAGCGTTGTAGGGACTAGCGGGAGGACCATGGACGAGCAGTACTTC. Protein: CSVVGTSGRTMDEQYF.

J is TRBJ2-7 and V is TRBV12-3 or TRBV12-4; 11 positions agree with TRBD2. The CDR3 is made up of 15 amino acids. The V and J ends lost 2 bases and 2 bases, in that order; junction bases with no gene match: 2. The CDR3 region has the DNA TGTGCCAGCAGTTTATTAGCGGGAGGGACCTACGAGCAGTACTTC. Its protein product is CASSLLAGGTYEQYF.

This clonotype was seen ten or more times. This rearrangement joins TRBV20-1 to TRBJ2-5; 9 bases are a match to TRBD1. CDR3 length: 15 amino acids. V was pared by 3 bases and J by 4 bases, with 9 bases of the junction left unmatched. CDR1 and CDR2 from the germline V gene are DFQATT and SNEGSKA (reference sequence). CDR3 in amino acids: CSARGSTGGPETQYF. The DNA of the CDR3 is TGCAGTGCTAGGGGGAGCACAGGGGGCCCAGAGACCCAGTACTTC.

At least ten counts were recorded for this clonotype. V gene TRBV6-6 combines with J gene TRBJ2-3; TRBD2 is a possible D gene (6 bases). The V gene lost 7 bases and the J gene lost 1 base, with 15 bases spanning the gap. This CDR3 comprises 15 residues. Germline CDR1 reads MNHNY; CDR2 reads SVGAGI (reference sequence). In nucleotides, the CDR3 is TGTGCCAGCATGTCGGGGGTTCGAGGCACAGATACGCAGTATTTT. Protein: CASMSGVRGTDTQYF.

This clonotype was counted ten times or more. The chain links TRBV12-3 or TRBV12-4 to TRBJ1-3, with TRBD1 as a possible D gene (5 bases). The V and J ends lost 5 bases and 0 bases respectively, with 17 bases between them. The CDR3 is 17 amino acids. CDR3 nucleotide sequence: TGTGCCAGCAGTCCTATTTGGGACGGTTACTCTGGAAACACCATATATTTT. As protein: CASSPIWDGYSGNTIYF.

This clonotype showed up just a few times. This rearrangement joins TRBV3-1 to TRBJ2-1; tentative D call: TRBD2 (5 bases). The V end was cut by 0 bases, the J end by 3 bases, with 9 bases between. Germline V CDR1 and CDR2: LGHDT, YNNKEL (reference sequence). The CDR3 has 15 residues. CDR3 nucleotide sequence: TGTGCCAGCAGCCAAGATAGAGGGCACTACAATGAGCAGTTCTTC. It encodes CASSQDRGHYNEQFF.

CDR3 sequence (DNA): TGTGCCAGCAGCGCCAAGACAGGGGGCACTGAAGCTTTCTTT. Protein: CASSAKTGGTEAFF. The chain couples TRBV6-1 to TRBJ1-1; 9 positions match TRBD1. Germline CDR1 MNHNS, CDR2 SASEGT. V was clipped by 6 bases and J by 4 bases; unmatched bases: 6. The CDR3 contains 14 residues.

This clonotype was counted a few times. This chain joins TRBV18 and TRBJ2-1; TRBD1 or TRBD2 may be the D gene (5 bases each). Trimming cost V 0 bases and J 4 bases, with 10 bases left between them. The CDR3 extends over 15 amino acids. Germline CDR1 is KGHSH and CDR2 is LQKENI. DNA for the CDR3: TGTGCCAGCTCACCACCGGGACGGCTATACAATGAGCAGTTCTTC. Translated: CASSPPGRLYNEQFF.